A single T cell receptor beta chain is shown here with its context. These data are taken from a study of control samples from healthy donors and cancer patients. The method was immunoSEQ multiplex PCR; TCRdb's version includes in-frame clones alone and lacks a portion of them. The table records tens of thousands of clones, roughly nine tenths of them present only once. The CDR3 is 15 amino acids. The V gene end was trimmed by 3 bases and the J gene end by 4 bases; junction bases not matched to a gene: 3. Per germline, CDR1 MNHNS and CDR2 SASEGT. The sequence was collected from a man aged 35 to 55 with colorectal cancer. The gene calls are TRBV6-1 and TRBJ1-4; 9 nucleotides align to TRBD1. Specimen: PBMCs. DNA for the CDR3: TGTGCCAGCAGTGAGGGGACAGGGTATAATGAAAAACTGTTTTTT. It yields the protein CASSEGTGYNEKLFF.